One sample yielded the 28 T cell receptor beta chains listed below, sequenced in a study of shared clonotypes between healthy human individuals. Naive CD8 cells were CD45RO-negative, positively selected for CCR7, excluding terminally differentiated effector memory CD45RA+ cells. The table came from immunoSEQ multiplex PCR; TCRdb's copy has only in-frame clones and leaves some out. The top ten hold roughly 0.12% of the sample, which has 560,000 or so clones, roughly 96% seen once. The sample comprised naive CD8+ T cells sorted from blood. These receptors were taken from a woman in her twenties or thirties in good health.

The rearrangement uses TRBV4-1 and TRBJ1-1; no clear D gene. Germline CDR1 and CDR2: MGHRA and YSYEKL. With 4 bases removed from V and 2 bases from J, the gap between germline ends came to 14 bases. The CDR3 loop spans 15 amino acids. The CDR3 DNA reads TGCGCCAGCAGCCCACGGACTCAAACCAACACTGAAGCTTTCTTT. Translated, it gives CASSPRTQTNTEAFF.

The J gene is TRBJ2-7, the V gene TRBV11-1; TRBD1 matches 7 bases. The CDR3 runs to 13 residues. After removal of 3 bases from V and 3 bases from J, the junction contained 2 bases not matched to a gene. Germline CDR1 SGHAT, CDR2 FQDESV (reference sequence). The CDR3 sequence is CASSFDRVYEQYF. The CDR3, as DNA: TGTGCCAGCAGCTTCGACAGGGTCTACGAGCAGTACTTC.

This chain uses TRBV2 with TRBJ2-1, with a possible D match to TRBD1 (6 bases). This CDR3 region has 13 residues. CDR1 and CDR2 from the germline V gene are SNHLY and FYNNEI. The V gene lost 10 bases and the J gene lost 3 bases, with 13 bases spanning the gap. CDR3 sequence: CAKNRAVYNEQFF. CDR3 bases: TGTGCCAAGAACAGGGCTGTCTACAATGAGCAGTTCTTC.

The V gene is TRBV30, the J gene TRBJ2-7; a weak D match, TRBD2 (5 bases). CDR3 length: 13 amino acids. V was trimmed by 2 bases and J by 3 bases, leaving 11 bases between them. Germline CDR1 is GTSNPN and CDR2 is SVGIG (reference sequence). CDR3 DNA: TGTGCCTGGAGTACGGGGATTCTCTACGAGCAGTACTTC. Translation gives CAWSTGILYEQYF.

Concerning this clone itself: This CDR3 is also generated by other DNA sequences in the sample. The chain joins TRBV4-1 to TRBJ2-7; no clear D gene. Germline loops: CDR1 MGHRA, CDR2 YSYEKL. The V gene lost 1 base and the J gene lost 4 bases, with 8 bases spanning the gap. The CDR3 is made up of 13 amino acids. CDR3 residues: CASSQVASYEQYF. For the CDR3, the DNA is TGCGCCAGCAGCCAAGTGGCTTCATACGAGCAGTACTTC.

The chain has TRBV28 and TRBJ2-1; D call uncertain. Trimming cost V 4 bases and J 9 bases, with 13 bases left between them. From germline, CDR1 is MDHEN and CDR2 SYDVKM. CDR3 length: 13 residues. The DNA of the CDR3 is TGTGCCAGCAGTTCCCCCTCCCATGGTGAGCAGTTCTTC. This encodes CASSSPSHGEQFF.

The chain couples TRBV29-1 to TRBJ2-3; 8 bases match TRBD2. This CDR3 spans 16 amino acids. V shed 1 base, J shed 0 bases, and the junction held 6 bases outside the gene matches. Germline V gene lookup returns CDR1 SQVTM and CDR2 ANQGSEA. DNA for the CDR3: TGCAGCGTTGAAGGGGATCCTAGCGGGAGCACAGATACGCAGTATTTT. It is translated as CSVEGDPSGSTDTQYF.

This clone was counted once. Other DNA sequences from this sample encode an identical CDR3 as well. The chain joins TRBV27 to TRBJ2-7; 10 bases fit TRBD2. Germline CDR1 reads MNHEY; CDR2 reads SMNVEV (reference sequence). The CDR3 spans 14 residues. The V gene end was trimmed by 11 bases and the J gene end by 6 bases; junction bases not matched to a gene: 13. The CDR3 sequence: CASRLAGGPGEQYF. The CDR3 region has the DNA TGTGCCTCACGACTAGCGGGTGGACCCGGCGAGCAGTACTTC.

This chain connects TRBV5-1 to TRBJ2-5, with 11 bases aligning to TRBD1. The junction had 0 bases not matched to a gene; V was cut back by 4 bases and J by 4 bases. The germline V gene has CDR1 SGHRS and CDR2 YFSETQ. The CDR3 extends over 13 amino acids. This CDR3 reads CASSGTGGETQYF. The CDR3 DNA reads as TGCGCCAGCAGCGGGACAGGGGGAGAGACCCAGTACTTC.

This sequence joins TRBV4-1 and TRBJ2-7, with D possibly matching TRBD2 (6 bases). Trimming took 4 bases from V and 2 from J, leaving 15 bases between them. The CDR3 extends over 15 amino acids. Per germline, CDR1 MGHRA and CDR2 YSYEKL. The CDR3 protein is CASSPRDSPAYEQYF. The CDR3 DNA follows: TGCGCCAGCAGCCCACGGGACTCCCCGGCCTACGAGCAGTACTTC.

The chain has TRBV5-8 and TRBJ2-7; perhaps TRBD2 as D (6 bases). Germline V gives CDR1 SGHTS, CDR2 YDEGEE. V lost 0 bases and J lost 3, with 7 bases in between. The CDR3 spans 13 residues. The CDR3, as DNA: TGTGCCAGCAGCTTGGTCGGGGGCTACGAGCAGTACTTC. The encoded protein is CASSLVGGYEQYF.

This chain links TRBV5-4 with TRBJ2-3; either TRBD1 or TRBD2 may supply D (6 bases each). Germline V CDR1 and CDR2: SGHNT, YYREEE (reference sequence). V lost 4 bases and J 5 bases, leaving 14 bases between the germline ends. This CDR3 contains 14 residues. CDR3 in DNA: TGTGCCAGCAGCGCGTGGGGGCGGGGAGATACGCAGTATTTT. Translating gives CASSAWGRGDTQYF.

This clone came up once. The chain recombines TRBV5-4 with TRBJ2-1; the D is unclear. The CDR3 extends over 14 amino acids. Germline loops: CDR1 SGHNT, CDR2 YYREEE (reference sequence). V lost 9 bases and J lost 9, with 22 bases in between. Here the CDR3 reads CATTDDIGLSEQFF. In DNA, the CDR3 is TGTGCCACCACTGACGATATAGGGCTCAGTGAGCAGTTCTTC.

The CDR3 DNA sequence: TGTGCCAGCAGCATACTAGCGATCGGGTACAATGAGCAGTTCTTC. Protein sequence: CASSILAIGYNEQFF. The chain carries TRBV7-9 and TRBJ2-1; 7 bases agree with TRBD2. CDR1 and CDR2 from the germline V gene are SEHNR and FQNEAQ (reference sequence). The CDR3 sequence is 15 residues long. J lost 4 bases, V lost 5 bases, and 8 bases had no gene match.

The chain is built from TRBV5-6 and TRBJ2-6; 11 nucleotides align to TRBD1. The germline V gene encodes CDR1 SGHDT and CDR2 YYEEEE. CDR3 length equals 17 residues. Unmatched junction bases numbered 5, after V lost 4 bases and J lost 2 bases. The CDR3 loop reads CASSPGQGVAGANVLTF. For the CDR3, the DNA is TGTGCCAGCAGCCCGGGACAGGGGGTAGCTGGGGCCAACGTCCTGACTTTC. The entire variable domain, with the rest obtained from reference TRBV5-6 and TRBJ2-6, is as follows: DAGVTQSPTHLIKTRGQQVTLRCSPKSGHDTVSWYQQALGQGPQFIFQYYEEEERQRGNFPDRFSGHQFPNYSSELNVNALLLGDSALYLCASSPGQGVAGANVLTFGAGSRLTVL.

V usage is TRBV7-8 and J usage is TRBJ2-5, with TRBD2 matching over 9 bases. This CDR3 is built from 18 residues. Germline V gives CDR1 SGHVS, CDR2 FQNEAQ. J gave up 2 bases and V 2 bases, and 12 bases lay outside the gene matches. The CDR3: CASSLLLPSGISQETQYF. CDR3 DNA: TGTGCCAGCAGCTTACTCCTGCCTAGCGGGATCTCGCAAGAGACCCAGTACTTC.

The rearrangement uses TRBV4-1 and TRBJ2-5, with D tentatively TRBD2 (6 bases). The J call could be wrong; TRBJ2-7 is a better fit for the DNA end. CDR1 is MGHRA, CDR2 YSYEKL, per germline. The CDR3 totals 14 residues. CDR3 sequence: CASSQVLAQYEQYF. The CDR3 DNA reads as TGCGCCAGCAGCCAAGTACTAGCCCAATACGAGCAGTACTTC.

CDR3 bases: TGTGCCAGCAGCCCCGGGAGCCGACATGGCTACACCTTC. Encoded protein: CASSPGSRHGYTF. The V gene is TRBV6-5, the J gene TRBJ1-2; D ambiguous. V was cut by 6 bases and J by 6 bases, with 14 bases left in between. This CDR3 contains 13 residues. Per germline, CDR1 MNHEY and CDR2 SVGAGI.

This sequence joins TRBV27 and TRBJ2-7, with 8 nucleotides matching TRBD2. Germline CDR1 reads MNHEY; CDR2 reads SMNVEV (reference sequence). The CDR3 runs to 15 residues. V dropped 6 bases and J dropped 1; count of bases not matched to a gene: 8. The CDR3: CASRPAGASSYEQYF. As DNA, the CDR3 is TGTGCCAGCAGGCCAGCGGGAGCCAGTTCCTACGAGCAGTACTTC.

This rearrangement joins TRBV5-4 to TRBJ1-1; D might be TRBD1 (6 bases). With 4 bases removed from V and 1 base from J, the gap between germline ends came to 11 bases. CDR1 and CDR2 (germline): SGHNT, YYREEE (reference sequence). The CDR3 spans 14 residues. DNA for the CDR3: TGTGCCAGCAGCCCTGGGGGCGGGAACACTGAAGCTTTCTTT. This sequence encodes CASSPGGGNTEAFF. Supplemented by reference TRBV5-4 and TRBJ1-1, the full variable domain reads ETGVTQSPTHLIKTRGQQVTLRCSSQSGHNTVSWYQQALGQGPQFIFQYYREEENGRGNFPPRFSGLQFPNYSSELNVNALELDDSALYLCASSPGGGNTEAFFGQGTRLTVV.

In the case of this clone: The same CDR3 also results from other DNA sequences found in this sample. The chain links TRBV27 to TRBJ2-1; no definite D call. The CDR3 has 12 residues. With 4 bases removed from V and 4 bases from J, the gap between germline ends came to 5 bases. Germline CDR1 and CDR2: MNHEY and SMNVEV (reference sequence). The CDR3 reads CASSYGYNEQFF. The CDR3 DNA sequence: TGTGCCAGCAGTTACGGTTACAATGAGCAGTTCTTC.

The chain joins TRBV5-4 to TRBJ2-1; TRBD2 matches at 9 bases. Trimming at V came to 0 bases and at J to 6 bases, leaving 4 bases not matched to a gene. Germline loops: CDR1 SGHNT, CDR2 YYREEE (reference sequence). CDR3 length equals 15 residues. The CDR3 sequence is CASSLALAGLNEQFF. CDR3 nucleotide sequence: TGTGCCAGCAGCTTGGCCCTAGCGGGACTCAATGAGCAGTTCTTC. Together with reference TRBV5-4 and TRBJ2-1, the CDR3 gives the full variable domain: ETGVTQSPTHLIKTRGQQVTLRCSSQSGHNTVSWYQQALGQGPQFIFQYYREEENGRGNFPPRFSGLQFPNYSSELNVNALELDDSALYLCASSLALAGLNEQFFGPGTRLTVL.

This chain connects TRBV5-1 to TRBJ1-1; the D is unclear. Per germline, CDR1 SGHRS and CDR2 YFSETQ. Trimming took off 0 bases at V and 3 bases at J, with 6 bases between the two ends. The CDR3 consists of 13 residues. The CDR3 DNA reads TGCGCCAGCAGCTTGGACTGGGACACTGAAGCTTTCTTT. It yields the protein CASSLDWDTEAFF.

V is TRBV10-2 and J is TRBJ1-1; perhaps TRBD1 as D (5 bases). V was pared by 3 bases and J by 1 base, with 12 bases between. This CDR3 is built from 15 residues. Looked up from germline, CDR1 is WSHSY and CDR2 is SAAADI. The CDR3 here is CASSDLKGRNTEAFF. The CDR3 bases are TGCGCCAGCAGTGACCTGAAGGGGAGGAACACTGAAGCTTTCTTT.

This chain connects TRBV29-1 to TRBJ2-1; 10 positions agree with TRBD2. The CDR3 is 15 residues long. V lost 2 bases to trimming and J lost 2 bases; unmatched junction nucleotides: 3. Per germline, CDR1 SQVTM and CDR2 ANQGSEA. The DNA for the CDR3 is TGCAGCGTTGAACCCGGACTAGCGGCCTACAATGAGCAGTTCTTC. Translated, it gives CSVEPGLAAYNEQFF.

The J gene is TRBJ2-7, the V gene TRBV4-1, with 8 bases aligning to TRBD2. Germline CDR1 and CDR2: MGHRA and YSYEKL. CDR3 length: 16 amino acids. With 0 bases clipped from V and 3 bases from J, the junction kept 7 bases outside the gene matches. CDR3 protein: CASSQDLSGSVYEQYF. For the CDR3, the DNA is TGCGCCAGCAGCCAAGATCTCAGCGGGAGTGTCTACGAGCAGTACTTC.

V is TRBV15 and J is TRBJ1-2; D is unclear. The germline CDR1 and CDR2 sequences are LNHNV and YYDKDF (reference sequence). Trimming shortened V by 4 bases and J by 0 bases, and 9 bases separated the two germline ends. The length of the CDR3 is 14 residues. CDR3 protein: CATSIDRTNYGYTF. For the CDR3, the DNA is TGTGCCACCAGCATCGACCGCACTAACTATGGCTACACCTTC. Filled out from reference TRBV15 and TRBJ1-2, the complete variable domain reads DAMVIQNPRYQVTQFGKPVTLSCSQTLNHNVMYWYQQKSSQAPKLLFHYYDKDFNNEADTPDNFQSRRPNTSFCFLDIRSPGLGDTAMYLCATSIDRTNYGYTFGSGTRLTVV.

CDR3 loop: CASSPLPGLADYEQYF. The CDR3 DNA sequence: TGTGCCAGCAGCCCCCTCCCTGGACTAGCGGACTACGAGCAGTACTTC. This rearrangement joins TRBV9 to TRBJ2-7; 10 nucleotides line up with TRBD2. CDR1 and CDR2 (germline): SGDLS, YYNGEE. V was pared by 4 bases and J by 3 bases, with 10 bases of the junction left unmatched. This CDR3 is 16 amino acids long. The whole variable domain, remainder taken from reference TRBV9 and TRBJ2-7, is DSGVTQTPKHLITATGQRVTLRCSPRSGDLSVYWYQQSLDQGLQFLIQYYNGEERAKGNILERFSAQQFPDLHSELNLSSLELGDSALYFCASSPLPGLADYEQYFGPGTRLTVT.